These 20 T cell receptor beta chains were sequenced from one sample in a study of blood T cell repertoires in COVID-19. Measured with immunoSEQ multiplex PCR; TCRdb has only the in-frame clones, and not every one. Here the sample spans 200,000 to 250,000 clones, about nine tenths being singletons. Source material: PBMCs or T cells enriched from blood (not recorded which). These receptors all stem from a woman aged 45 to 65 in a cohort exposed to, infected with or recovered from COVID-19 (not recorded which).

The chain links TRBV25-1 to TRBJ2-7; 10 bases agree with TRBD1. Per germline, CDR1 MGHDK and CDR2 SYGVNS. This CDR3 is built from 15 residues. Germline trimming cut 5 bases from V and 4 bases from J; bases unmatched to any gene: 8. CDR3 sequence reads: CASSIGTGVMYEQYF. The CDR3 DNA reads as TGTGCCAGCAGTATCGGGACAGGGGTAATGTACGAGCAGTACTTC.

The CDR3: CASRIGTGGFNEQFF. The CDR3 nucleotides are TGTGCCAGCAGAATCGGGACAGGTGGATTCAATGAGCAGTTCTTC. The chain carries TRBV2 and TRBJ2-1; TRBD1 aligns across 8 bases. There are 15 residues in the CDR3. Germline assignment: CDR1 SNHLY and CDR2 FYNNEI. Trimming took 6 bases from V and 6 from J; bases not matched to a gene: 10.

This chain links TRBV6-2 or TRBV6-3 with TRBJ1-1; D is unclear. This CDR3 region has 15 residues. Trimming removed 2 bases from V and 4 bases from J, with 14 bases in between. Germline V gene lookup returns CDR1 MNHEY and CDR2 SVGEGT. The CDR3 DNA reads as TGTGCCAGCAGTTACCCGAAGGGCAGCGGCACTGAAGCTTTCTTT. It translates to CASSYPKGSGTEAFF.

CDR3 DNA sequence: TGCGCCAGCAGCCAAGTTCAGGGTATCTACGAGCAGTACTTC. Protein: CASSQVQGIYEQYF. The gene calls are TRBV4-1 and TRBJ2-7, with a possible D match to TRBD1 (5 bases). From germline, CDR1 is MGHRA and CDR2 YSYEKL. Trimming stripped 1 base from V and 3 bases from J, with 10 bases between. The CDR3 is 14 amino acids.

CDR3 DNA: TGTGCCTGTGGAGGGGCAGGGATTGAAGCTTTCTTT. Translating gives CACGGAGIEAFF. The chain links TRBV30 to TRBJ1-1; possibly TRBD1 for D (5 bases). The V end was cut by 6 bases, the J end by 7 bases, with 15 bases between. Germline values: CDR1 GTSNPN, CDR2 SVGIG (reference sequence). This CDR3 spans 12 amino acids.

This clone has just a few counts. V gene TRBV7-2 combines with J gene TRBJ1-3; 7 bases are shared with TRBD1. Losses at the gene ends were 5 bases for V and 2 bases for J; bases not matched to a gene: 6. This CDR3 has 15 residues. Germline values: CDR1 SGHTA, CDR2 FQGNSA. The CDR3, as DNA: TGTGCCAGCAGCCCAGACAGGGTGCCTGGAAACACCATATATTTT. It is translated as CASSPDRVPGNTIYF.

This clone was found once. The CDR3 region has the DNA TGTGCCAGCAGCAGACAGGGGGTTACAGATACGCAGTATTTT. It translates to CASSRQGVTDTQYF. The gene calls are TRBV6-2 or TRBV6-3 and TRBJ2-3; 9 nucleotides match TRBD1. This CDR3 is built from 14 residues. Germline V lookup: CDR1 MNHEY, CDR2 SVGEGT. V was pared by 6 bases and J by 3 bases, with 4 bases of the junction left unmatched.

The V call is TRBV28, the J call TRBJ1-2; TRBD1 matches at 7 bases. J lost 4 bases, V lost 6 bases, and 14 bases had no gene match. This CDR3 comprises 16 residues. Germline CDR1 is MDHEN and CDR2 is SYDVKM. The CDR3 DNA is TGTGCCAGCAGGCCTGGGACAGCGTCAAACCTCTATGGCTACACCTTC. Translation: CASRPGTASNLYGYTF.

This clone was detected a few times. The chain joins TRBV4-2 to TRBJ1-6; no clear D gene. This CDR3 has 17 residues. V was shortened by 0 bases and J by 8 bases, with 17 bases between the two germline ends. Per germline, CDR1 LGHNA and CDR2 YNFKEQ. CDR3 protein: CASSQEVANSQDSPLHF. CDR3 nucleotide sequence: TGTGCCAGCAGCCAAGAAGTGGCAAACAGCCAGGATTCACCCCTCCACTTT.

The chain employs TRBV11-2 and TRBJ2-1; 11 bases fit TRBD2. The CDR3 consists of 16 residues. The germline V gene encodes CDR1 SGHAT and CDR2 FQNNGV. V shed 6 bases, J shed 4 bases, and the junction held 8 bases outside the gene matches. Here the CDR3 DNA reads TGTGCCAGCAGTCGACTAGCGGGGAGTACTTACAATGAGCAGTTCTTC. It translates to CASSRLAGSTYNEQFF. Full variable domain (missing parts from reference TRBV11-2 and TRBJ2-1): EAGVAQSPRYKIIEKRQSVAFWCNPISGHATLYWYQQILGQGPKLLIQFQNNGVVDDSQLPKDRFSAERLKGVDSTLKIQPAKLEDSAVYLCASSRLAGSTYNEQFFGPGTRLTVL.

The chain carries TRBV4-3 and TRBJ1-2, with D possibly matching TRBD1 (6 bases). Germline V lookup: CDR1 LGHNA, CDR2 YSLEER. V shed 6 bases and J shed 3 bases, with 14 bases lying between them. The CDR3 is 14 amino acids. The CDR3: CASSPSAGDYGYTF. As DNA, the CDR3 is TGCGCCAGCAGTCCCAGCGCAGGGGACTATGGCTACACCTTC.

In DNA form, the CDR3 reads TGCGCCAGCAGCTTGTTGCCGGGACTAGCGGGGGGAACTCGCGAGCAGTACTTC. Residues: CASSLLPGLAGGTREQYF. The chain combines TRBV5-1 with TRBJ2-7, with 15 bases lining up with TRBD2. CDR1 SGHRS and CDR2 YFSETQ come from the germline V gene. The CDR3 consists of 18 residues. The V and J ends lost 1 base and 6 bases, in that order; junction bases with no gene match: 11.

The rearrangement uses TRBV4-1 and TRBJ1-6, with a weak D call TRBD1 (5 bases). Germline loops: CDR1 MGHRA, CDR2 YSYEKL. V was trimmed by 1 base and J by 7 bases, leaving 17 bases between them. The CDR3 is made up of 17 amino acids. CDR3 protein: CASSQADVRGPNSPLHF. The CDR3 nucleotides are TGCGCCAGCAGCCAAGCCGATGTGCGGGGACCGAATTCACCCCTCCACTTT.

The V call is TRBV5-5, the J call TRBJ1-6, with a weak D call TRBD1 (5 bases). Trimming removed 4 bases from V and 7 bases from J, with 12 bases in between. This CDR3 comprises 14 residues. CDR1 is SGHKS, CDR2 YYEKEE, per germline (reference sequence). CDR3 bases: TGTGCCAGCAGCCCGACACCAGGGAATTCACCCCTCCACTTT. Protein product: CASSPTPGNSPLHF.

This chain connects TRBV11-2 to TRBJ1-4; D possibly corresponds to TRBD1 (6 bases). Per the germline V gene, CDR1 is SGHAT and CDR2 is FQNNGV. The CDR3 loop spans 14 amino acids. The ends were cut back, 5 bases at V and 8 bases at J, with 15 bases in the middle. CDR3 sequence (DNA): TGTGCCAGCAGCCCACAGGGCTCTGGGGAAAAACTGTTTTTT. Amino acid sequence: CASSPQGSGEKLFF.

This chain joins TRBV7-9 and TRBJ2-2; D is unclear. Germline V gives CDR1 SEHNR, CDR2 FQNEAQ (reference sequence). The CDR3 totals 16 residues. V shed 4 bases and J shed 1 base, with 13 bases lying between them. CDR3 nucleotides: TGTGCCAGCAGCTACAAGACACCACAGAACACCGGGGAGCTGTTTTTT. Translation: CASSYKTPQNTGELFF.

The genes are TRBV5-1 and TRBJ2-1; 10 bases line up with TRBD2. The V gene end was trimmed by 4 bases and the J gene end by 10 bases; junction bases not matched to a gene: 5. CDR3 size: 13 residues. From germline, CDR1 is SGHRS and CDR2 YFSETQ. CDR3 loop: CASSVLAGSEQFF. In nucleotides, the CDR3 is TGCGCCAGCAGCGTACTAGCGGGGAGCGAGCAGTTCTTC.

The chain is built from TRBV19 and TRBJ1-2, with D unclear. CDR1 is LNHDA and CDR2 is SQIVND in the germline V gene (reference sequence). This CDR3 has 14 residues. V gave up 6 bases and J gave up 0 bases, with 11 bases separating them. CDR3 in amino acids: CASSRREANYGYTF. The CDR3 DNA sequence: TGTGCCAGTAGCCGACGGGAAGCTAACTATGGCTACACCTTC.

The CDR3 region has the DNA TGTGCCAGCAGCTTATACGACACCGTTAACTATGGCTACACCTTC. Translation: CASSLYDTVNYGYTF. This chain joins TRBV5-5 and TRBJ1-2, with D unresolved. CDR1 and CDR2 (germline): SGHKS, YYEKEE (reference sequence). V was clipped by 2 bases and J by 1 base, with 12 bases between them. The CDR3 spans 15 residues.

The chain couples TRBV5-8 to TRBJ1-4; 7 bases line up with TRBD1. CDR3 length equals 14 residues. Germline CDR1 SGHTS, CDR2 YDEGEE. V lost 6 bases, J lost 4 bases, and 6 bases stayed unmatched. CDR3 in amino acids: CASNRGTINEKLFF. In DNA, the CDR3 is TGTGCCAGCAACAGGGGAACCATTAATGAAAAACTGTTTTTT.